These 4 T cell receptor beta chains were all obtained from the same sample, sequenced in a study of T cells in Graves' hyperthyroidism and ophthalmopathy. TCR beta CDR3 regions were amplified from RNA transcripts. When the TCR CDR3 underwent first-round RT-PCR, the HTBI primer set was used. TCRdb itself ran the multiplex PCR reads through MiXCR, one entry per CDR3 protein. The sample shows more than 500,000 distinct CDR3 sequences, 16% of them seen only once. Sequenced material: blood. These TCRs come from a woman aged 25 to 45 with Graves' ophthalmopathy.

The gene calls are TRBV25-1 and TRBJ2-5, with TRBD2 identical over 14 bases. This CDR3 spans 18 amino acids. Germline V lookup: CDR1 MGHDK, CDR2 SYGVNS. Trimming cost V 1 base and J 9 bases; bases outside gene matches: 13. The CDR3 bases are TGTGCCAGCAGTGAATCGAGACTAGCGGGAGGGCCATGGGAGGCCCAGTACTTC. It encodes CASSESRLAGGPWEAQYF.

This clonotype was counted at least ten times. The chain joins TRBV11-3 to TRBJ2-1; D is possibly TRBD1 or TRBD2 (5 bases each). The CDR3 covers 14 residues. The V end was cut by 1 base, the J end by 7 bases, with 11 bases between. Germline V CDR1 and CDR2: SGHNT, YENEEA. The CDR3 DNA reads TGTGCCAGCAGCTTAGGGGGACCTCGTAATGAGCAGTTCTTC. It specifies CASSLGGPRNEQFF. Combining the CDR3 with reference TRBV11-3 and TRBJ2-1 gives the whole variable domain EAGVVQSPRYKIIEKKQPVAFWCNPISGHNTLYWYLQNLGQGPELLIRYENEEAVDDSQLPKDRFSAERLKGVDSTLKIQPAELGDSAVYLCASSLGGPRNEQFFGPGTRLTVL.

This clonotype was detected many times. The chain links TRBV11-2 to TRBJ2-3, with 7 bases fitting TRBD1. CDR3 length equals 15 residues. V shed 4 bases, J shed 4 bases, and the junction held 8 bases outside the gene matches. CDR1 is SGHAT, CDR2 FQNNGV, per germline. CDR3 protein: CASSWAGTDPDTQYF. CDR3 nucleotides: TGTGCCAGCAGCTGGGCCGGGACAGATCCAGATACGCAGTATTTT. The whole variable domain, filled in from reference TRBV11-2 and TRBJ2-3, reads EAGVAQSPRYKIIEKRQSVAFWCNPISGHATLYWYQQILGQGPKLLIQFQNNGVVDDSQLPKDRFSAERLKGVDSTLKIQPAKLEDSAVYLCASSWAGTDPDTQYFGPGTRLTVL.

This clonotype was seen many times. The rearrangement links TRBV11-2 to TRBJ2-7; either TRBD1 or TRBD2 may supply D (5 bases each). The CDR3 consists of 16 residues. Trimming took 5 bases from V and 2 from J, leaving 19 bases between them. Germline V CDR1 and CDR2: SGHAT, FQNNGV. CDR3 nucleotide sequence: TGTGCCAGCAGCCGCACACCTCGGGACCCAGCCTACGAGCAGTACTTC. Residues: CASSRTPRDPAYEQYF.